This T cell receptor beta chain was retrieved from a study of radiotherapy plus CTLA-4 blockade in lung cancer. Overall study results and limits: TCR clones originating in tumors grew in number in blood after radiotherapy plus ipilimumab.

This CDR3 contains 13 residues. The V gene's germline CDR1 is SGHNT and CDR2 YENEEA. With 3 bases removed from V and 5 bases from J, the gap between germline ends came to 8 bases. Concerning this clone itself: The antigen remains undetermined.

Ipilimumab CTLA-4 blockade and focal radiation were given to patients with chemo-refractory metastatic non-small-cell lung cancer. Libraries were prepared by immunoSEQ multiplex PCR; TCRdb keeps only in-frame clonotypes and omits some of them. The table includes 58,000 or so clones, roughly four fifths detected once. The sample in question was peripheral blood, obtained from a patient treated with radiotherapy plus ipilimumab. The chain carries TRBV11-3 and TRBJ1-5; weak D call: TRBD1 (5 bases). The receptor was derived from a human donor with non-small cell lung cancer who had a complete response to radiotherapy plus ipilimumab. CDR3 loop: CASSFDSYQPQHF. The CDR3 nucleotides read TGTGCCAGCAGCTTTGACAGCTATCAGCCCCAGCATTTT.